A single sample gave rise to the 21 T cell receptor beta chains below, sequenced in a study of breast tumors, draining lymph nodes, adjacent tissues. Using its own MiXCR run on the multiplex PCR reads, TCRdb lists one record per CDR3 protein. The data hold 14,000 to 15,000 distinct CDR3 sequences, with more than 40% observed a single time. The sequencing sample was made of tumor-adjacent breast tissue. Source of these receptors: a female donor with breast cancer. Some clones in this sample may be carry-over from other donors' samples.

By share, this clonotype counts as medium-sized. The gene calls are TRBV7-2 and TRBJ2-7; D unresolved. The CDR3 totals 14 residues. The germline V gene has CDR1 SGHTA and CDR2 FQGNSA. The V end lost 1 base, the J end lost 6 bases, and 13 bases lay between the germline ends. This CDR3 is CASSLGPTRGEQYF. In nucleotides, the CDR3 is TGTGCCAGCAGCTTAGGACCGACCCGAGGCGAGCAGTACTTC. Looking up the rest from reference TRBV7-2 and TRBJ2-7 gives the full variable domain: GAGVSQSPSNKVTEKGKDVELRCDPISGHTALYWYRQSLGQGLEFLIYFQGNSAPDKSGLPSDRFSAERTGGSVSTLTIQRTQQEDSAVYLCASSLGPTRGEQYFGPGTRLTVT.

This clonotype qualifies as medium-sized. The J gene is TRBJ1-2, the V gene TRBV7-9; no clear D. Looked up from germline, CDR1 is SEHNR and CDR2 is FQNEAQ (reference sequence). The CDR3 is 14 residues long. V shed 5 bases and J shed 4 bases, with 14 bases lying between them. The CDR3 loop reads CASSQREDGYGYTF. For the CDR3, the DNA is TGTGCCAGCAGCCAAAGGGAGGACGGCTATGGCTACACCTTC.

The chain employs TRBV7-3 and TRBJ2-7, with 7 nucleotides matching TRBD2. With V trimmed by 2 bases and J by 2 bases, 3 bases remained unmatched. Germline CDR1 SGHTA, CDR2 FQGTGA. The CDR3 runs 14 residues. DNA for the CDR3: TGTGCCAGCAGCTTAGGGGGGGAAACCTACGAGCAGTACTTC. This sequence encodes CASSLGGETYEQYF.

The gene calls are TRBV5-6 and TRBJ1-2; 8 bases match TRBD1. CDR3 length equals 13 residues. In germline, CDR1 is SGHDT, CDR2 YYEEEE. J lost 3 bases, V lost 9 bases, and 7 bases had no gene match. CDR3 loop: CATNPTGDYGYTF. CDR3 nucleotides: TGTGCCACAAATCCGACAGGGGACTATGGCTACACCTTC.

In regard to this clonotype: Compared with germline, one end of the junction differs, possibly owing to a read error. This chain links TRBV6-2 or TRBV6-3 with TRBJ2-1, with D possibly being TRBD1 or TRBD2 (5 bases each). This CDR3 comprises 14 residues. Germline V gene data show CDR1 as MNHEY and CDR2 as SVGEGT. CDR3 in DNA: TGTGCCAGCAGGCATCCGGGGCAGGGAAATGGGCAGTTCTTC. Translation: CASRHPGQGNGQFF.

The chain uses TRBV14 and TRBJ1-1; 7 bases align to TRBD1. CDR3 size: 16 residues. Germline V gene lookup returns CDR1 SGHDN and CDR2 FVKESK. J lost 3 bases, V lost 4 bases, and 11 bases had no gene match. The CDR3 sequence is CASSRGWAGGYTEAFF. CDR3 bases: TGTGCCAGCAGCCGAGGTTGGGCAGGGGGGTACACTGAAGCTTTCTTT.

About this clonotype itself: A much larger clone lies a single base off, so this may be a read error. The chain uses TRBV9 and TRBJ1-1; D remains unclear. This CDR3 region has 16 residues. Germline CDR1 reads SGDLS; CDR2 reads YYNGEE. CDR3 DNA sequence: TGTGCCAGCAGCCCTCGATTCACAGTAAGGAACGCTGAAGCTTTCTTT. It yields the protein CASSPRFTVRNAEAFF.

There are many counts of this clonotype. The CDR3 DNA reads TGTGCCAGTAGAAACAGGGAAACTGGGGCCAACGTCCTGACTTTC. It codes for CASRNRETGANVLTF. The chain carries TRBV19 and TRBJ2-6; possibly TRBD1 for D (6 bases). The CDR3 extends over 15 amino acids. V gave up 6 bases and J gave up 2 bases, with 11 bases separating them. Germline loops: CDR1 LNHDA, CDR2 SQIVND (reference sequence).

In its sample, this clonotype ranks as medium-sized. The chain combines TRBV2 with TRBJ1-6; D is uncertain. V lost 3 bases and J lost 5, with 8 bases in between. Germline V gives CDR1 SNHLY, CDR2 FYNNEI. CDR3 size: 14 residues. The CDR3 loop reads CASSDVLDNSPLHF. CDR3 DNA sequence: TGTGCCAGCAGTGATGTACTGGATAATTCACCCCTCCACTTT.

This clonotype was detected ten times or more. The J gene is TRBJ2-1, the V gene TRBV25-1; 7 nucleotides align to TRBD2. The V gene end was trimmed by 8 bases and the J gene end by 0 bases; junction bases not matched to a gene: 4. The CDR3 has 14 residues. Germline V gene data show CDR1 as MGHDK and CDR2 as SYGVNS. The CDR3 sequence: CASWGRGSYNEQFF. The CDR3 DNA reads TGTGCCAGCTGGGGGAGGGGCTCCTACAATGAGCAGTTCTTC. The full variable domain, its missing parts supplied by reference TRBV25-1 and TRBJ2-1, is EADIYQTPRYLVIGTGKKITLECSQTMGHDKMYWYQQDPGMELHLIHYSYGVNSTEKGDLSSESTVSRIRTEHFPLTLESARPSHTSQYLCASWGRGSYNEQFFGPGTRLTVL.

The chain is built from TRBV5-5 and TRBJ2-7; 12 bases agree with TRBD1. The CDR3 extends over 15 amino acids. The ends lost 4 bases at V and 5 bases at J; junction bases unmatched: 7. The germline V gene has CDR1 SGHKS and CDR2 YYEKEE (reference sequence). CDR3 region: CASSGGQGARDEQYF. The CDR3, as DNA: TGTGCCAGCAGCGGGGGACAGGGGGCGCGGGACGAGCAGTACTTC.

The chain recombines TRBV10-3 with TRBJ2-3, with TRBD1 identical over 7 bases. CDR3 length equals 15 residues. Germline V CDR1 and CDR2: ENHRY, SYGVKD. The J segment lost 3 bases and the V segment lost 9 bases, leaving 12 bases of the junction unmatched. CDR3 in amino acids: CAIGISRGQTDTQYF. CDR3 DNA sequence: TGTGCCATAGGAATTTCTAGGGGACAGACAGATACGCAGTATTTT.

This clonotype occurred many times. The rearrangement uses TRBV10-3 and TRBJ2-3; 11 bases fit TRBD2. The V gene's germline CDR1 is ENHRY and CDR2 SYGVKD. CDR3 size: 16 residues. V lost 7 bases, J lost 2 bases, and 8 bases stayed unmatched. The CDR3 is CAITPGTSGSTDTQYF. The CDR3 DNA reads as TGTGCCATCACCCCAGGGACTAGCGGCTCCACAGATACGCAGTATTTT.

In its sample, this clonotype was seen many times. At one end, the junction sequence differs from germline, possibly due to a read error. J is TRBJ2-1 and V is TRBV6-5, with 8 positions matching TRBD2. The CDR3 is 16 residues long. Per the germline V gene, CDR1 is MNHEY and CDR2 is SVGAGI. The DNA of the CDR3 is TGTGCCAGCAGTCACTCGAGCGGGGGTGCTTACAATGAGCAGTTCTTC. Residues: CASSHSSGGAYNEQFF.

V is TRBV7-3 and J is TRBJ2-1; the match to TRBD2 covers 13 bases. Germline CDR1 SGHTA, CDR2 FQGTGA. Unmatched junction bases numbered 3, after V lost 2 bases and J lost 5 bases. This CDR3 spans 16 amino acids. CDR3 nucleotide sequence: TGTGCCAGCAGCTTAGGACTAGCGGGAGTTAACAATGAGCAGTTCTTC. Amino acids: CASSLGLAGVNNEQFF.

Worth noting for this clonotype: A read error may account for a junction end that differs from germline. The V call is TRBV5-6, the J call TRBJ2-6; TRBD2 is a possible D gene (6 bases). This CDR3 has 15 residues. Germline CDR1 and CDR2: SGHDT and YYEEEE. The CDR3 loop reads CASSFRDSGANALTF. CDR3 in DNA: TGCGCCAGCAGCTTTCGGGACTCTGGGGCCAACGCCCTGACTTTC.

There are many counts of this clonotype. The chain couples TRBV13 to TRBJ2-1; 9 bases line up with TRBD2. Germline loops: CDR1 PRHDT, CDR2 FYEKMQ (reference sequence). The ends lost 5 bases at V and 1 base at J; junction bases unmatched: 21. The CDR3 consists of 21 residues. CDR3 region: CASSNPLGLASAGGSYNEQFF. The DNA of the CDR3 is TGTGCCAGCAGCAACCCCCTCGGACTAGCGTCTGCGGGGGGGTCCTACAATGAGCAGTTCTTC.

This clonotype occurred a few times. The V call is TRBV5-1, the J call TRBJ2-1; tentative D call: TRBD2 (5 bases). Germline CDR1 is SGHRS and CDR2 is YFSETQ. Trimming removed 4 bases at V and 1 base at J, with 15 bases between. This CDR3 region has 16 residues. This chain's CDR3 is CASSPTSGISYNEQFF. CDR3 nucleotides: TGCGCCAGCAGCCCGACAAGCGGAATTTCCTACAATGAGCAGTTCTTC.

This clonotype is medium-sized within its sample. The chain couples TRBV4-2 to TRBJ1-4, with D hard to call. From germline, CDR1 is LGHNA and CDR2 YNFKEQ. V was shortened by 0 bases and J by 5 bases, with 16 bases between the two germline ends. The CDR3 runs to 17 residues. This CDR3 reads CASSQESWDLGNEKLFF. The CDR3 DNA reads TGTGCCAGCAGCCAAGAATCCTGGGATTTGGGGAATGAAAAACTGTTTTTT.

This clonotype is labeled as medium-sized. The rearrangement links TRBV15 to TRBJ1-2; 8 bases are a match to TRBD1. The junction had 2 bases not matched to a gene; V was cut back by 2 bases and J by 6 bases. The CDR3 consists of 13 residues. CDR1 and CDR2 from the germline V gene are LNHNV and YYDKDF (reference sequence). The CDR3 nucleotides are TGTGCCACCAGCAGACAGGGGGCGCATGGCTACACCTTC. Translation gives CATSRQGAHGYTF. Combining the CDR3 with reference TRBV15 and TRBJ1-2 gives the whole variable domain DAMVIQNPRYQVTQFGKPVTLSCSQTLNHNVMYWYQQKSSQAPKLLFHYYDKDFNNEADTPDNFQSRRPNTSFCFLDIRSPGLGDTAMYLCATSRQGAHGYTFGSGTRLTVV.

The chain links TRBV20-1 to TRBJ1-2; 8 bases align to TRBD1. The CDR3 extends over 14 amino acids. V dropped 5 bases and J dropped 7; count of bases not matched to a gene: 12. The germline CDR1 and CDR2 sequences are DFQATT and SNEGSKA (reference sequence). The CDR3 nucleotides read TGCAGTGCTCCTTGGTGGGACAGGTACTCTGGCTACACCTTC. It encodes CSAPWWDRYSGYTF.